Below are 18 T cell receptor beta chains sequenced from a single sample in a study of T cell responses to AZD1222 COVID-19 vaccine. Sequenced by immunoSEQ multiplex PCR; TCRdb stores in-frame clones only, minus some. The sample includes more than 40,000 clones, 90% of them seen just once. The material was peripheral blood, obtained 28 days after the second AZD1222 dose. These receptors all come from an adult who received the AZD1222 COVID-19 vaccine.

The chain recombines TRBV7-6 with TRBJ1-1, with TRBD1 as a possible D gene (6 bases). The V end was cut by 5 bases, the J end by 0 bases, with 16 bases between. Per the germline V gene, CDR1 is SGHVS and CDR2 is FNYEAQ. There are 16 residues in the CDR3. The CDR3 loop reads CASSPTEGEMNTEAFF. CDR3 sequence (DNA): TGTGCCAGCAGCCCCACAGAGGGGGAAATGAACACTGAAGCTTTCTTT.

The chain joins TRBV5-4 to TRBJ1-1; TRBD1 is a possible D gene (6 bases). CDR3 length equals 14 residues. With 5 bases removed from V and 2 bases from J, the gap between germline ends came to 13 bases. The germline CDR1 and CDR2 sequences are SGHNT and YYREEE (reference sequence). This chain's CDR3 is CASRLTGDNTEAFF. The CDR3 bases are TGTGCCAGCAGGCTGACAGGAGATAACACTGAAGCTTTCTTT.

V is TRBV27 and J is TRBJ1-1; D remains ambiguous. The CDR3 is 11 residues long. The V end was cut by 5 bases, the J end by 7 bases, with 8 bases between. Germline assignment: CDR1 MNHEY and CDR2 SMNVEV (reference sequence). DNA for the CDR3: TGTGCCAGCAGTCGCAACGGTGAAGCTTTCTTT. Protein sequence: CASSRNGEAFF.

The rearrangement uses TRBV3-1 (or the pseudogene TRBV3-2) and TRBJ1-1; D not certain. Germline V gives CDR1 LGHDT, CDR2 YNNKEL (reference sequence). The CDR3 runs to 15 residues. The germline V and J ends were trimmed by 4 bases and 1 base, with 13 bases remaining between them. CDR3 residues: CASSPLAAPNTEAFF. The CDR3 DNA is TGTGCCAGCAGCCCGCTAGCGGCCCCGAACACTGAAGCTTTCTTT.

This clone showed up just once. The rearrangement uses TRBV11-3 and TRBJ2-1, with 9 bases aligning to TRBD1. The CDR3 length is 15 residues. Germline V gene data show CDR1 as SGHNT and CDR2 as YENEEA. Unmatched junction bases numbered 6, after V lost 5 bases and J lost 4 bases. CDR3 sequence: CASSPRQGGYNEQFF. The CDR3 DNA reads as TGTGCCAGCAGCCCAAGACAGGGGGGGTACAATGAGCAGTTCTTC.

The chain couples TRBV7-2 to TRBJ1-5, with a possible D match to TRBD1 (5 bases). The CDR3 has 15 residues. Germline V gene sequence: CDR1 SGHTA, CDR2 FQGNSA. V was shortened by 2 bases and J by 3 bases, with 11 bases between the two germline ends. The CDR3 nucleotides read TGTGCCAGCAGCTTAAGGCAGGGATTCAATCAGCCCCAGCATTTT. This translates into CASSLRQGFNQPQHF. The full variable domain, its missing parts supplied by reference TRBV7-2 and TRBJ1-5, is GAGVSQSPSNKVTEKGKDVELRCDPISGHTALYWYRQSLGQGLEFLIYFQGNSAPDKSGLPSDRFSAERTGGSVSTLTIQRTQQEDSAVYLCASSLRQGFNQPQHFGDGTRLSIL.

The gene calls are TRBV7-8 and TRBJ1-4, with 10 bases matching TRBD1. The V segment lost 1 base and the J segment 9 bases; nucleotides outside the gene matches: 5. Germline CDR1 SGHVS, CDR2 FQNEAQ. CDR3 length: 15 residues. This CDR3 reads CASSLGGTGAKKLFF. The CDR3 DNA reads as TGTGCCAGCAGCTTAGGGGGGACAGGGGCCAAAAAACTGTTTTTT.

The gene calls are TRBV12-3 or TRBV12-4 and TRBJ2-5; TRBD1 is a possible D gene (6 bases). The length of the CDR3 is 13 residues. With 1 base removed from V and 4 bases from J, the gap between germline ends came to 7 bases. CDR3 region: CASSLDRAETQYF. The CDR3 coding sequence is TGTGCCAGCAGTTTAGACAGGGCAGAGACCCAGTACTTC.

The J gene is TRBJ1-4, the V gene TRBV5-1; D not certain. V was pared by 1 base and J by 1 base, with 8 bases between. CDR3 length equals 15 residues. Germline assignment: CDR1 SGHRS and CDR2 YFSETQ. CDR3 in amino acids: CASSLYGGTNEKLFF. The CDR3 coding sequence is TGCGCCAGCAGCTTGTACGGTGGAACTAATGAAAAACTGTTTTTT.

V is TRBV29-1 and J is TRBJ1-5; 10 bases align to TRBD1. The CDR3 is 13 amino acids. CDR1 SQVTM and CDR2 ANQGSEA come from the germline V gene. V lost 7 bases, J lost 2 bases, and 2 bases stayed unmatched. The CDR3 nucleotides read TGCAGCGCCGGGACAGGGGGCAATCAGCCCCAGCATTTT. Translated, it gives CSAGTGGNQPQHF.

This chain uses TRBV15 with TRBJ1-2, with D unclear. V lost 0 bases and J lost 10, with 6 bases in between. The CDR3 has 11 amino acids. Germline V lookup: CDR1 LNHNV, CDR2 YYDKDF (reference sequence). CDR3 in amino acids: CATSRDGVYTF. DNA for the CDR3: TGTGCCACCAGCAGAGATGGGGTCTACACCTTC.

V and J are TRBV6-2 or TRBV6-3 and TRBJ2-1, with 8 bases matching TRBD2. The CDR3 extends over 14 amino acids. V lost 4 bases to trimming and J lost 4 bases; unmatched junction nucleotides: 3. Germline V gives CDR1 MNHEY, CDR2 SVGEGT. This CDR3 is CASSLKRGYNEQFF. The CDR3 DNA reads TGTGCCAGCAGTTTAAAGCGGGGGTACAATGAGCAGTTCTTC.

The rearrangement joins TRBV11-3 to TRBJ2-3; D unclear. CDR1 is SGHNT, CDR2 YENEEA, per germline. This CDR3 comprises 14 residues. V gave up 4 bases and J gave up 4 bases, with 12 bases separating them. CDR3 loop: CASSSPDMADTQYF. CDR3 DNA sequence: TGTGCCAGCAGCTCTCCTGATATGGCAGATACGCAGTATTTT.

This chain links TRBV19 with TRBJ1-6; 11 bases fit TRBD1. Looked up from germline, CDR1 is LNHDA and CDR2 is SQIVND (reference sequence). V gave up 8 bases and J gave up 0 bases; unmatched junction bases: 9. The CDR3 extends over 18 amino acids. The CDR3 sequence: CASGRDRGTSSYNSPLHF. CDR3 DNA: TGTGCCAGTGGCAGGGACAGGGGGACCAGCTCCTATAATTCACCCCTCCACTTT. The complete variable domain, with remaining parts taken from reference TRBV19 and TRBJ1-6, reads DGGITQSPKYLFRKEGQNVTLSCEQNLNHDAMYWYRQDPGQGLRLIYYSQIVNDFQKGDIAEGYSVSREKKESFPLTVTSAQKNPTAFYLCASGRDRGTSSYNSPLHFGNGTRLTVT.

V is TRBV15 and J is TRBJ2-7, with 10 positions matching TRBD1. With V trimmed by 3 bases and J by 0 bases, 5 bases remained unmatched. CDR1 and CDR2 (germline): LNHNV, YYDKDF (reference sequence). The CDR3 runs to 16 residues. This chain's CDR3 is CATSRTTGGSSYEQYF. Written as DNA, the CDR3 is TGTGCCACCAGCAGGACGACAGGGGGCTCCTCCTACGAGCAGTACTTC.

This sequence joins TRBV7-2 and TRBJ1-2; 10 bases align to TRBD1. V lost 5 bases to trimming and J lost 6 bases; unmatched junction nucleotides: 9. In germline, CDR1 is SGHTA, CDR2 FQGNSA. The CDR3 totals 15 residues. The CDR3 DNA follows: TGTGCCAGCAGCCCCCCCGGGACAGGGGCTCATGGCTACACCTTC. As protein: CASSPPGTGAHGYTF.

V gene TRBV19 combines with J gene TRBJ1-2; tentatively, D is TRBD1 (5 bases). This CDR3 comprises 13 residues. Germline CDR1 is LNHDA and CDR2 is SQIVND (reference sequence). Trimming left V 10 bases short and J 5 bases short, with 17 bases between. CDR3 DNA: TGTGCCACCGGGACTGGGGCAGGATATGGCTACACCTTC. Protein product: CATGTGAGYGYTF.

This chain joins TRBV21-1 and TRBJ2-1. TRBV21-1 has pseudogene status. The CDR3 is 14 amino acids. The CDR3 protein is CASSGTEAYNEQFF. The DNA of the CDR3 is TGTGCCAGCAGCGGGACCGAGGCCTACAATGAGCAGTTCTTC.